The 11 T cell receptor beta chains given below trace back to one sample, sequenced in a study of blood T cell repertoires in COVID-19. Some clones are missing from TCRdb's copy, which holds only in-frame ones; the method was immunoSEQ multiplex PCR. Among approximately 260,000 clones listed, around 84% were seen once. Sequenced sample: PBMCs or T cells enriched from blood (not recorded which). The receptors shown here come from a man aged 25-45 years with acute COVID-19.

The CDR3 region has the DNA TGTGCCAGCAGTTGGACAGGGGGCAAGACTGAAGCTTTCTTT. Its translation: CASSWTGGKTEAFF. J is TRBJ1-1 and V is TRBV28; 11 bases are shared with TRBD1. The junction had 3 bases not matched to a gene; V was cut back by 4 bases and J by 5 bases. The CDR3 is 14 amino acids. Germline V gene data show CDR1 as MDHEN and CDR2 as SYDVKM.

The J gene is TRBJ2-7, the V gene TRBV11-3, with 7 bases matching TRBD2. The CDR3 contains 15 residues. V lost 5 bases to trimming and J lost 1 base; unmatched junction nucleotides: 8. From germline, CDR1 is SGHNT and CDR2 YENEEA. CDR3 in amino acids: CASSPAGLKSYEQYV. In DNA form, the CDR3 reads TGTGCCAGCAGCCCAGCGGGACTGAAATCCTACGAGCAGTACGTC.

V is TRBV18 and J is TRBJ2-5; the D is unclear. The CDR3 totals 13 residues. Trimming left V 2 bases short and J 5 bases short, with 9 bases between. Per germline, CDR1 KGHSH and CDR2 LQKENI. The CDR3 protein is CASSPYEAETQYF. CDR3 sequence (DNA): TGTGCCAGCTCACCATATGAAGCGGAGACCCAGTACTTC.

J is TRBJ1-1 and V is TRBV12-3 or TRBV12-4; D unclear. CDR3 size: 13 residues. The V end was cut by 5 bases, the J end by 3 bases, with 10 bases between. CDR3 residues: CASSPPTDTEAFF. The DNA of the CDR3 is TGTGCCAGCAGTCCACCAACAGACACTGAAGCTTTCTTT.

V gene TRBV6-2 or TRBV6-3 combines with J gene TRBJ2-1, with TRBD2 as a possible D gene (5 bases). There are 17 residues in the CDR3. Between the trimmed V and J ends, which lost 4 bases and 0 bases, there was a span of 16 bases. CDR1 MNHEY and CDR2 SVGEGT come from the germline V gene. As DNA, the CDR3 is TGTGCCAGCAGTTCCCGAGGAAGCGGTAGCTCCTACAATGAGCAGTTCTTC. This codes for CASSSRGSGSSYNEQFF.

V usage is TRBV4-2 and J usage is TRBJ1-4; D is ambiguous. Trimming removed 4 bases from V and 4 bases from J, with 19 bases in between. Germline CDR1 reads LGHNA; CDR2 reads YNFKEQ. The CDR3 is made up of 17 amino acids. In DNA, the CDR3 is TGTGCCAGCAGCCCGAACGCCGTATCGGGGTTTAATGAAAAACTGTTTTTT. Translation: CASSPNAVSGFNEKLFF.

This chain joins TRBV27 and TRBJ1-1; tentatively, D is TRBD1 (5 bases). The germline CDR1 and CDR2 sequences are MNHEY and SMNVEV (reference sequence). The CDR3 has 14 amino acids. V was trimmed by 3 bases and J by 1 base, leaving 9 bases between them. DNA for the CDR3: TGTGCCAGCAGTTTTGCAGGGCAGAACACTGAAGCTTTCTTT. Translation: CASSFAGQNTEAFF.

V usage is TRBV7-2 and J usage is TRBJ1-5; D ambiguous. Germline assignment: CDR1 SGHTA and CDR2 FQGNSA. This CDR3 is built from 15 residues. The V end lost 3 bases, the J end lost 3 bases, and 12 bases lay between the germline ends. CDR3 sequence reads: CASSLDQEYNQPQHF. CDR3 in DNA: TGTGCCAGCAGCTTGGATCAGGAATACAATCAGCCCCAGCATTTT.

This chain joins TRBV19 and TRBJ1-1, with 9 bases lining up with TRBD1. Germline V CDR1 and CDR2: LNHDA, SQIVND (reference sequence). The junction had 15 bases not matched to a gene; V was cut back by 1 base and J by 3 bases. This CDR3 has 19 residues. CDR3 region: CASSIANRDRASEDTEAFF. CDR3 in DNA: TGTGCCAGTAGTATAGCAAACCGGGACAGGGCCTCGGAGGACACTGAAGCTTTCTTT.

In this sample, this clone turned up once. V gene TRBV24-1 combines with J gene TRBJ2-5, with 8 bases matching TRBD2. CDR1 is KGHDR, CDR2 SFDVKD, per germline. The CDR3 runs to 13 residues. V lost 12 bases to trimming and J lost 3 bases; unmatched junction nucleotides: 8. CDR3 DNA sequence: TGTGCCGCGGGGGGCTCAGGGAAAGAGACCCAGTACTTC. Protein sequence: CAAGGSGKETQYF.

With respect to this clone: The sample holds other DNA sequences that translate to the same CDR3. The V gene is TRBV6-4, the J gene TRBJ2-3; 8 bases line up with TRBD2. J was trimmed by 4 bases and V by 0 bases; bases with no gene match: 3. Germline V gene sequence: CDR1 MRHNA, CDR2 SNTAGT. This CDR3 has 15 amino acids. This chain's CDR3 is CASSDSTGGPDTQYF. The CDR3 DNA sequence: TGTGCCAGCAGTGACTCGACGGGGGGGCCAGATACGCAGTATTTT.